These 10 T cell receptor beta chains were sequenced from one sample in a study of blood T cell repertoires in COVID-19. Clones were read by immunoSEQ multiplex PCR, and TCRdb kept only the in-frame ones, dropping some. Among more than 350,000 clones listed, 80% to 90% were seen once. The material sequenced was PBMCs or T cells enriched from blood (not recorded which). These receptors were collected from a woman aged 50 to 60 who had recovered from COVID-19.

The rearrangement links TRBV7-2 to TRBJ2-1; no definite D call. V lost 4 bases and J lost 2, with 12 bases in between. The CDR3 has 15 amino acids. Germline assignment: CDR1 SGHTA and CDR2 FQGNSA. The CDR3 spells CASSYDRQAYNEQFF. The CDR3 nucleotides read TGTGCCAGCAGCTATGACCGACAAGCCTACAATGAGCAGTTCTTC.

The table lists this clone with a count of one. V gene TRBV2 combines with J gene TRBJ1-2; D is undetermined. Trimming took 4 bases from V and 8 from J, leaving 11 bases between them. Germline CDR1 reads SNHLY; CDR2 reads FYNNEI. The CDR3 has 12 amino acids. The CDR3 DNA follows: TGTGCCAGCAGTGTGGAGGGATGGGGCTACACCTTC. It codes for CASSVEGWGYTF. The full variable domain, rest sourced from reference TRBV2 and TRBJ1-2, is EPEVTQTPSHQVTQMGQEVILRCVPISNHLYFYWYRQILGQKVEFLVSFYNNEISEKSEIFDDQFSVERPDGSNFTLKIRSTKLEDSAMYFCASSVEGWGYTFGSGTRLTVV.

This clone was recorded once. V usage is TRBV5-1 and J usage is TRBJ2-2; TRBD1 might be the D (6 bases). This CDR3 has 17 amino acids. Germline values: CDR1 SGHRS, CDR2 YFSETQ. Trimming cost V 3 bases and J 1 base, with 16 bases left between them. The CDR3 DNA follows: TGCGCCAGCAGCTCTTCCATTCGAGGGGGGAACACCGGGGAGCTGTTTTTT. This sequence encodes CASSSSIRGGNTGELFF. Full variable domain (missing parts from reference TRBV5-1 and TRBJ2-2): KAGVTQTPRYLIKTRGQQVTLSCSPISGHRSVSWYQQTPGQGLQFLFEYFSETQRNKGNFPGRFSGRQFSNSRSEMNVSTLELGDSALYLCASSSSIRGGNTGELFFGEGSRLTVL.

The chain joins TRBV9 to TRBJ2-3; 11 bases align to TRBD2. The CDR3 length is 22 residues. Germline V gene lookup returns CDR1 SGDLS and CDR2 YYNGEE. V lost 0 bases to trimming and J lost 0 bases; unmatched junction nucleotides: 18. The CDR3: CASSVATRVAGGSGTSTDTQYF. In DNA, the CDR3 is TGTGCCAGCAGCGTAGCTACGCGGGTAGCGGGGGGGTCGGGTACTAGCACAGATACGCAGTATTTT.

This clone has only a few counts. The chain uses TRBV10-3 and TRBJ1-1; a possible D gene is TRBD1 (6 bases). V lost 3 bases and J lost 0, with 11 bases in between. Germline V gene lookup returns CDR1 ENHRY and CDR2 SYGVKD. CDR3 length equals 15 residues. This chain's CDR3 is CAISDSDSLNTEAFF. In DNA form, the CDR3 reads TGTGCCATCAGTGACTCGGACAGTTTGAACACTGAAGCTTTCTTT.

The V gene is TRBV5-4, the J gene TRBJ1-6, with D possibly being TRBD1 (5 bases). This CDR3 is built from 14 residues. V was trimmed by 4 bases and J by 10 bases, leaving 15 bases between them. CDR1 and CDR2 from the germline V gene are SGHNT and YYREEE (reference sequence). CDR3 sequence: CASSARDRGSPLHF. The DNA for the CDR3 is TGTGCCAGCAGCGCCCGAGACAGAGGATCACCCCTCCACTTT.

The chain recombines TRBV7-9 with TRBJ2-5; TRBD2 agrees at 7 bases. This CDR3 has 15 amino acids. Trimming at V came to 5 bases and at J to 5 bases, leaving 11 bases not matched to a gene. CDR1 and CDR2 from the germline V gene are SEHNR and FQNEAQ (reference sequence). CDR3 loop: CASSPSGAGQETQYF. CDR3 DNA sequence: TGTGCCAGCAGCCCGAGCGGGGCGGGGCAGGAGACCCAGTACTTC.

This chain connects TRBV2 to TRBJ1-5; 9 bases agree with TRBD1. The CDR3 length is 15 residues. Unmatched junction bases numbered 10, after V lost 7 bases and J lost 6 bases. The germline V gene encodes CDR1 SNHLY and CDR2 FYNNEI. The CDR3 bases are TGTGCCAGCACCCAGGACAGGGGAGGAGTTCAGCCCCAGCATTTT. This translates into CASTQDRGGVQPQHF. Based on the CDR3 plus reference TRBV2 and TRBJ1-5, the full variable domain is EPEVTQTPSHQVTQMGQEVILRCVPISNHLYFYWYRQILGQKVEFLVSFYNNEISEKSEIFDDQFSVERPDGSNFTLKIRSTKLEDSAMYFCASTQDRGGVQPQHFGDGTRLSIL.

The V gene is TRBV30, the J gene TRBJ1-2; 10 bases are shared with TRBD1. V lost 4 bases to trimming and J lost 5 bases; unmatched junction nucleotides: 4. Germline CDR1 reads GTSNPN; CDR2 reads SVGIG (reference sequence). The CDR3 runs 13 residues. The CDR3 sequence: CAWIRDRGYGYTF. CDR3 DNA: TGTGCCTGGATCCGGGACAGGGGATATGGCTACACCTTC.

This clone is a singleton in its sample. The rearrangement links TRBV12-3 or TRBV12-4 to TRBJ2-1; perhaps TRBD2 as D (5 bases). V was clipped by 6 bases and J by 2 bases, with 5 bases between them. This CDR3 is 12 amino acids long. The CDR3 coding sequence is TGTGCCAGCAGCGGGACCTACAATGAGCAGTTCTTC. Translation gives CASSGTYNEQFF.